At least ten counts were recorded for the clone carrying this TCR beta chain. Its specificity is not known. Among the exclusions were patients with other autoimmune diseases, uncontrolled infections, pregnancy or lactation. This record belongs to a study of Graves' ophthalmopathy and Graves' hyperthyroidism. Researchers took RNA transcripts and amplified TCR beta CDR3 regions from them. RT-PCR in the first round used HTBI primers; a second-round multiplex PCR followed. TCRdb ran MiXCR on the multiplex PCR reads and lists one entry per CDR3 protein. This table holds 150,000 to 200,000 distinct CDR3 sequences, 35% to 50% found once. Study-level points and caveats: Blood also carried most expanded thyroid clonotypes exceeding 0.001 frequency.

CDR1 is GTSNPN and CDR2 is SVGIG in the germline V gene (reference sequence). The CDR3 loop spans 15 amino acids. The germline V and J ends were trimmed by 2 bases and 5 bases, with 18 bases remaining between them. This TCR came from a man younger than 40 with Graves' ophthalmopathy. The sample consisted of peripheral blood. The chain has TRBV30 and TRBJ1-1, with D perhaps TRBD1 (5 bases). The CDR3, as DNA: TGTGCCTGGAGTCTACCGTTGGGGCAGGGAACTGAAGCTTTCTTT. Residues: CAWSLPLGQGTEAFF.